This is a list of T cell receptor beta chains from one sample in a study of blood T cells in healthy people across ages. TCRdb redid the calling of the 5' RACE reads with MiXCR, one entry per CDR3 protein. The repertoire has about 640,000 distinct CDR3 sequences, roughly 50% of them found once; the top ten carry over 35%. Sequencing used blood. These receptor sequences come from a man aged 55-75 years in good health. Each CDR3 is given with its conserved first and last residue. The order of the fields is D gene, clone size, J gene, V gene, CDR3 protein, CDR3 DNA. The D gene is left open where the match is weak. For some rows the clone size is stated as once, few or many, or as a class when expanded; others skip it.

TRBD1,-,TRBJ2-7,TRBV20-1,CSARSDRGLLEQYF,TGCAGTGCTAGATCGGACAGGGGGCTGCTCGAGCAGTACTTC
-,-,TRBJ1-3,TRBV12-3/TRBV12-4,CASSKETSGNTIYF,TGTGCCAGCAGCAAAGAGACCTCTGGAAACACCATATATTTT
-,once,TRBJ2-2,TRBV14,CASSQEIGIGGELFF,TGTGCCAGCAGCCAAGAGATCGGTATTGGCGGGGAGCTGTTTTTT
-,-,TRBJ2-5,TRBV5-1,CASKNQGLETQYF,TGCGCCAGCAAAAACCAGGGTCTGGAGACCCAGTACTTC
-,few,TRBJ1-2,TRBV20-1,CSAGGGAGGYTF,TGCAGTGCTGGTGGGGGTGCTGGTGGCTACACCTTC
-,once,TRBJ2-3,TRBV5-8,CASSLGRARYADTQYF,TGTGCCAGCAGCTTGGGTCGAGCGAGGTACGCAGATACGCAGTATTTT
TRBD1,-,TRBJ2-1,TRBV12-5,CASAEGQGQFF,TGTGCTAGTGCCGAAGGACAGGGGCAGTTCTTC
-,few,TRBJ2-3,TRBV12-3/TRBV12-4,CASSPTTGTQYF,TGTGCCAGCAGCCCTACGACGGGTACGCAGTATTTT
TRBD2,-,TRBJ2-1,TRBV12-3/TRBV12-4,CASSRGGGDEQFF,TGTGCCAGCAGTCGCGGGGGGGGTGATGAGCAGTTCTTC
-,-,TRBJ1-2,TRBV20-1,CSASPAGRYTF,TGCAGTGCTAGTCCGGCGGGACGCTACACCTTC
-,-,TRBJ1-2,TRBV4-2,CASSSRTADGYTF,TGTGCCAGCAGCTCCCGGACCGCTGATGGCTACACCTTC
TRBD1,-,TRBJ1-5,TRBV5-1,CASRPGTGGGNQPQHF,TGCGCCAGCAGGCCGGGGACAGGGGGAGGCAATCAGCCCCAGCATTTT
-,once,TRBJ1-5,TRBV25-1,CASSPNVGVGPQHF,TGTGCCAGCAGTCCCAACGTGGGGGTAGGGCCCCAGCATTTT
-,-,TRBJ1-5,TRBV2,CASGGGYSNQPQHF,TGTGCCAGCGGTGGGGGATATAGCAATCAGCCCCAGCATTTT
-,few,TRBJ1-1,TRBV20-1,CSASSRPNTEAFF,TGCAGTGCTAGTAGCAGACCGAACACTGAAGCTTTCTTT
-,-,TRBJ2-1,TRBV9,CASSRVVSGAGGGSEQFF,TGTGCCAGCAGCCGCGTAGTATCTGGGGCCGGAGGAGGCAGTGAGCAGTTCTTC
-,-,TRBJ1-2,TRBV7-2,CASSLDPNSQGYTF,TGTGCCAGCAGCTTAGACCCTAACAGCCAGGGCTACACCTTC
TRBD1,-,TRBJ2-7,TRBV3-1,CASSPSGDRAYEQYF,TGTGCCAGCAGCCCCTCGGGGGACAGGGCTTACGAGCAGTACTTC
TRBD1,-,TRBJ2-2,TRBV5-1,CASSLDRTGPANTGELFF,TGCGCCAGCAGCTTGGATCGGACAGGCCCAGCGAACACCGGGGAGCTGTTTTTT
-,few,TRBJ2-1,TRBV7-8,CASSFGTSYNEQFF,TGTGCCAGCAGCTTCGGGACCTCCTACAATGAGCAGTTCTTC
-,-,TRBJ2-2,TRBV2,CASSEQGTGELFF,TGTGCCAGCAGTGAACAGGGCACCGGGGAGCTGTTTTTT
-,-,TRBJ2-7,TRBV7-2,CASKGELAHYEQYF,TGTGCCAGCAAGGGGGAACTAGCACACTACGAGCAGTACTTC
-,-,TRBJ2-3,TRBV30,CAWTTRMSQYF,TGTGCCTGGACCACTCGTATGTCGCAGTATTTT
-,-,TRBJ1-4,TRBV5-1,CASSLEGGTANEKLFF,TGCGCCAGCAGCTTGGAGGGGGGCACGGCTAATGAAAAACTGTTTTTT
-,-,TRBJ2-1,TRBV3-1,CASSPVVVGNNEQFF,TGTGCCAGCAGCCCGGTGGTTGTGGGGAACAATGAGCAGTTCTTC
-,few,TRBJ1-2,TRBV20-1,CSARDPGRGRGYTF,TGCAGTGCTAGAGATCCCGGCAGGGGCCGTGGCTACACCTTC
TRBD2,-,TRBJ2-3,TRBV29-1,CSVEERGGIDTQYF,TGCAGCGTAGAAGAGCGGGGGGGAATAGATACGCAGTATTTT
-,-,TRBJ2-3,TRBV20-1,CSARAHTGGGNTDTQYF,TGCAGTGCTAGAGCCCACACGGGGGGCGGAAACACAGATACGCAGTATTTT
TRBD1,-,TRBJ1-2,TRBV5-1,CASSYQTGYGYTF,TGCGCCAGCAGCTACCAGACAGGGTATGGCTACACCTTC
TRBD1,many,TRBJ2-4,TRBV9,CASSPPPGTGWDIQYF,TGTGCCAGCAGCCCCCCTCCCGGGACAGGGTGGGACATTCAGTACTTC
TRBD1,many,TRBJ2-3,TRBV4-1,CASSQEISGTGVRTDTQYF,TGCGCCAGCAGCCAAGAAATATCTGGGACAGGGGTCCGCACAGATACGCAGTATTTT
-,many,TRBJ2-4,TRBV2,CASSEIPRGNQYF,TGTGCCAGCAGTGAAATTCCCAGGGGCAATCAGTACTTC
TRBD1,-,TRBJ2-1,TRBV4-1,CASSQMGQASSSYNEQFF,TGCGCCAGCAGCCAGATGGGACAGGCCAGCAGCTCCTACAATGAGCAGTTCTTC
TRBD1,-,TRBJ1-2,TRBV29-1,CSGADRDWNGYTF,TGCAGCGGTGCGGACAGGGATTGGAATGGCTACACCTTC
-,few,TRBJ1-1,TRBV11-2,CASSLDRASAGALVNTEAFF,TGTGCCAGCAGCTTAGATAGGGCCTCGGCAGGGGCCCTGGTAAACACTGAAGCTTTCTTT
-,-,TRBJ2-3,TRBV20-1,CSATTLSQFSTDTQYF,TGCAGTGCTACTACCCTGTCCCAATTTAGCACAGATACGCAGTATTTT
TRBD2,few,TRBJ2-1,TRBV6-5,CASSYGLAGDSYNEQFF,TGTGCCAGCAGTTACGGACTAGCGGGGGACTCCTACAATGAGCAGTTCTTC
-,-,TRBJ2-1,TRBV20-1,CSATREGRTYNEQFF,TGCAGTGCTACTCGAGAGGGGAGGACCTACAATGAGCAGTTCTTC
-,-,TRBJ2-7,TRBV7-6,CASSCWQYF,TGTGCCAGCAGCTGCTGGCAGTACTTC
-,-,TRBJ2-3,TRBV10-1,CASSVLENTDTQYF,TGCGCCAGCAGTGTGCTGGAGAACACAGATACGCAGTATTTT
-,-,TRBJ2-1,TRBV12-3/TRBV12-4,CASSFPTGRNEQFF,TGTGCCAGCAGTTTTCCGACCGGGCGGAATGAGCAGTTCTTC
-,few,TRBJ1-2,TRBV5-1,CASSLATDNYGYTF,TGCGCCAGCAGCTTGGCTACGGATAACTATGGCTACACCTTC
-,many,TRBJ2-5,TRBV20-1,CSARDSWYQETQYF,TGCAGTGCTAGAGACAGTTGGTACCAAGAGACCCAGTACTTC
-,-,TRBJ1-2,TRBV18,CASSPAVGDQNYGYTF,TGTGCCAGCTCACCAGCAGTGGGGGATCAAAACTATGGCTACACCTTC
TRBD2,-,TRBJ2-5,TRBV5-6,CASSKSGIQETQYF,TGTGCCAGCAGTAAGAGCGGGATCCAAGAGACCCAGTACTTC
TRBD2,-,TRBJ2-1,TRBV6-1,CASSEGGAGGINEQFF,TGTGCCAGCAGTGAAGGAGGAGCGGGGGGAATCAATGAGCAGTTCTTC
TRBD1,few,TRBJ2-7,TRBV3-1,CASSPLGQGGLYEQYF,TGTGCCAGCAGCCCGCTCGGACAGGGGGGCCTCTACGAGCAGTACTTC
-,few,TRBJ2-3,TRBV28,CASSFPGQTDTQYF,TGTGCCAGCAGTTTTCCGGGACAAACAGATACGCAGTATTTT
-,-,TRBJ2-5,TRBV9,CASSFGTQVQETQYF,TGTGCCAGCAGCTTCGGGACGCAAGTCCAAGAGACCCAGTACTTC
TRBD1,-,TRBJ2-7,TRBV27,CASKRTGNDEQYF,TGTGCCAGCAAGAGGACAGGGAATGACGAGCAGTACTTC
TRBD1,-,TRBJ2-5,TRBV9,CASSVEPFKPGTGWRETQYF,TGTGCCAGCAGCGTAGAACCTTTCAAACCCGGGACAGGGTGGCGGGAGACCCAGTACTTC
-,-,TRBJ1-5,TRBV5-6,CASSLAVSGDQPQHF,TGTGCCAGCAGCTTGGCCGTTTCAGGGGATCAGCCCCAGCATTTT
-,-,TRBJ2-1,TRBV29-1,CSAVGTLYNEQFF,TGCAGCGCAGTAGGGACATTGTACAATGAGCAGTTCTTC
TRBD2,-,TRBJ2-3,TRBV2,CASSEPQRGLAADTQYF,TGTGCCAGCAGCGAGCCCCAGCGGGGCCTCGCGGCAGATACGCAGTATTTT
-,-,TRBJ2-5,TRBV9,CASSVGGTTNQETQYF,TGTGCCAGCAGCGTAGGGGGGACAACGAACCAAGAGACCCAGTACTTC
TRBD1,-,TRBJ1-2,TRBV28,CASSLGTGEALGGYTF,TGTGCCAGCAGTTTAGGGACAGGGGAGGCATTAGGTGGCTACACCTTC